These 12 T cell receptor beta chains were all obtained from the same sample, sequenced in a study of blood T cell repertoires in COVID-19 (TCRdb year 2020). Library prep was done by the immunoSEQ multiplex PCR assay. In TCRdb, the immuneACCESS table is reduced to in-frame sequences with V and J assigned. These tables do not hold every clone; where another copy was compared, an unresolved V gene accounts for under half, and the others remain unexplained. The sample table records over 40,000 clones; roughly four fifths of these occur just once. The ten largest clones add up to 6.5% to 9% of the sample. The sequenced sample consisted of peripheral blood. All receptors come from a man aged 55 to 70 with active COVID-19.

This chain uses TRBV7-2 with TRBJ2-2; 12 bases align to TRBD2. There are 16 residues in the CDR3. Trimming removed 4 bases from V and 6 bases from J; junction bases left unmatched: 6. The germline V gene has CDR1 SGHTA and CDR2 FQGNSA. The CDR3 bases are TGTGCCAGCAGCTCCGGGGCTAGCGGGGGGGCCGGGGAGCTGTTTTTT. Residues: CASSSGASGGAGELFF.

The chain links TRBV11-2 to TRBJ1-3; D is uncertain. V was clipped by 7 bases and J by 0 bases, with 10 bases between them. Germline CDR1 and CDR2: SGHAT and FQNNGV. The CDR3 covers 14 residues. The CDR3 DNA reads as TGTGCCAGCAAGACTGGCTCCTCTGGAAACACCATATATTTT. Translated, it gives CASKTGSSGNTIYF.

This clone was observed a single time. The chain recombines TRBV12-5 with TRBJ2-1; possibly TRBD1 for D (6 bases). This CDR3 has 14 residues. The V and J ends lost 5 bases and 8 bases respectively, with 16 bases between them. Germline lookup yields CDR1 LGHNT and CDR2 FRNRAP. The CDR3 protein is CASGQNLQGDEQFF. The CDR3 region has the DNA TGTGCTAGTGGTCAGAACCTACAGGGAGATGAGCAGTTCTTC.

DNA for the CDR3: TGTGCCAGCAGTGAACTCCGGGACAGTTTATCTCTGGTGGAGGGCACTGAAGCTTTCTTT. It codes for CASSELRDSLSLVEGTEAFF. The V gene is TRBV2, the J gene TRBJ1-1; 7 nucleotides match TRBD1. Germline CDR1 reads SNHLY; CDR2 reads FYNNEI. This CDR3 comprises 20 residues. Trimming took 2 bases from V and 4 from J; bases not matched to a gene: 22.

This rearrangement joins TRBV7-6 to TRBJ2-3, with TRBD2 matching 13 bases. The germline gives CDR1 SGHVS, CDR2 FNYEAQ. Trimming took 5 bases from V and 6 from J; bases not matched to a gene: 5. The CDR3 loop spans 15 amino acids. This CDR3 is CASSKLAGGPDTQYF. Written as DNA, the CDR3 is TGTGCCAGCAGCAAACTAGCGGGAGGGCCTGATACGCAGTATTTT.

The V and J genes are TRBV24-1 and TRBJ2-3; D might be TRBD2 (5 bases). Trimming left V 0 bases short and J 2 bases short, with 8 bases between. The CDR3 is made up of 15 amino acids. Germline CDR1 and CDR2: KGHDR and SFDVKD. CDR3 loop: CATSDLGELTDTQYF. The CDR3 bases are TGTGCCACCAGTGATTTGGGGGAGCTCACAGATACGCAGTATTTT.

This clone showed up just a few times. The chain carries TRBV28 and TRBJ2-5; tentative D call: TRBD2 (6 bases). Trimming left V 9 bases short and J 2 bases short, with 10 bases between. This CDR3 contains 12 residues. Germline assignment: CDR1 MDHEN and CDR2 SYDVKM. The CDR3 nucleotides read TGTGCCAGTCAGGGAGGACAAGAGACCCAGTACTTC. This encodes CASQGGQETQYF. Using reference TRBV28 and TRBJ2-5 for the parts outside the CDR3, the full variable domain is DVKVTQSSRYLVKRTGEKVFLECVQDMDHENMFWYRQDPGLGLRLIYFSYDVKMKEKGDIPEGYSVSREKKERFSLILESASTNQTSMYLCASQGGQETQYFGPGTRLLVL.

The chain is built from TRBV7-3 and TRBJ1-6; a weak D match, TRBD1 (5 bases). V gave up 11 bases and J gave up 5 bases, with 16 bases separating them. The CDR3 covers 14 residues. CDR1 is SGHTA and CDR2 is FQGTGA in the germline V gene. This chain's CDR3 is CAVRGEPNNSPLHF. CDR3 nucleotides: TGTGCCGTTCGGGGGGAGCCAAATAATTCACCCCTCCACTTT.

The chain employs TRBV28 and TRBJ1-4; TRBD1 is a possible D gene (5 bases). The CDR3 consists of 14 residues. Germline V CDR1 and CDR2: MDHEN, SYDVKM. Trimming cost V 5 bases and J 0 bases, with 7 bases left between them. CDR3 residues: CASSHRPTNEKLFF. The CDR3 DNA reads as TGTGCCAGCAGTCACAGGCCAACTAATGAAAAACTGTTTTTT.

V is TRBV27 and J is TRBJ1-2, with D unclear. Trimming removed 3 bases from V and 0 bases from J, with 14 bases in between. This CDR3 spans 16 amino acids. Germline lookup yields CDR1 MNHEY and CDR2 SMNVEV (reference sequence). This CDR3 is CASSFGRPTANYGYTF. The CDR3 DNA is TGTGCCAGCAGTTTCGGCAGGCCAACAGCTAACTATGGCTACACCTTC.

The chain combines TRBV19 with TRBJ2-1; D may be TRBD2 (5 bases). There are 12 residues in the CDR3. V was pared by 3 bases and J by 8 bases, with 8 bases between. Germline CDR1 is LNHDA and CDR2 is SQIVND (reference sequence). In DNA form, the CDR3 reads TGTGCCAGTAGTATCGGACTCTATGAGCAGTTCTTC. Translation gives CASSIGLYEQFF.

The V and J genes are TRBV6-2 or TRBV6-3 and TRBJ2-3; 8 nucleotides align to TRBD2. The CDR3 is 14 amino acids. Trimming took 6 bases from V and 0 from J; bases not matched to a gene: 2. CDR1 MNHEY and CDR2 SVGEGT come from the germline V gene. For the CDR3, the DNA is TGTGCCAGCAGCGGGGGGGCTAGCACAGATACGCAGTATTTT. Protein product: CASSGGASTDTQYF.